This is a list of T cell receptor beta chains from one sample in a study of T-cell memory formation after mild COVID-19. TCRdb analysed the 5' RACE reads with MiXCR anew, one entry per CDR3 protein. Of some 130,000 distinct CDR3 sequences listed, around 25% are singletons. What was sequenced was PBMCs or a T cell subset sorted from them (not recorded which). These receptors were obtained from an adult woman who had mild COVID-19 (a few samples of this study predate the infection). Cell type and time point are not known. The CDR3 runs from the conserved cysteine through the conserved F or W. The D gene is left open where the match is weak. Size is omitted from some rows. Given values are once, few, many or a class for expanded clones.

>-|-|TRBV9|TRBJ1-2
CASRSPDSPYGYTF
TGTGCCAGCAGAAGCCCGGACAGTCCCTATGGCTACACCTTC
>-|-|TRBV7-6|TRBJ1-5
CASSLIEEAQPQHF
TGTGCCAGCAGCCTCATCGAGGAAGCTCAGCCCCAGCATTTT
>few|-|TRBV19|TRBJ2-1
CASSIGTYNEQFF
TGTGCCAGTAGTATCGGAACCTACAATGAGCAGTTCTTC
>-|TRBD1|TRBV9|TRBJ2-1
CASSANRGNEQFF
TGTGCCAGCAGCGCTAACAGGGGAAATGAGCAGTTCTTC
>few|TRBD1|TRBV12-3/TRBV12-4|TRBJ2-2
CASSFRGQGVIFGTGELFF
TGTGCCAGCAGTTTTAGGGGACAGGGGGTAATATTTGGCACCGGGGAGCTGTTTTTT
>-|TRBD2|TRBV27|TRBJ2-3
CASKRGLAGTDTQYF
TGTGCCAGCAAGCGAGGACTAGCGGGCACAGATACGCAGTATTTT
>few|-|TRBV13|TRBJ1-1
CASSLGAGKNTEAFF
TGTGCCAGCTCCCTAGGGGCAGGAAAGAACACTGAAGCTTTCTTT
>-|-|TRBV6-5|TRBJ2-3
CASNQFAGTNTDTQYF
TGTGCCAGCAATCAGTTCGCCGGGACGAACACAGATACGCAGTATTTT
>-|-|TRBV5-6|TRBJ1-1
CASSLVVTEAFF
TGTGCCAGCAGCTTGGTCGTGACTGAAGCTTTCTTT
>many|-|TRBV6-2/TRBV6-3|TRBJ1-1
CASSYEGNTEAFF
TGTGCCAGCAGTTATGAGGGTAACACTGAAGCTTTCTTT
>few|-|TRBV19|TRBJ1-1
CASSGQGNTEAFF
TGTGCCAGTAGCGGACAAGGAAACACTGAAGCTTTCTTT
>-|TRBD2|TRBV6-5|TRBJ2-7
CASTLGGSREQYF
TGTGCCAGCACACTCGGCGGGAGCCGCGAGCAGTACTTC
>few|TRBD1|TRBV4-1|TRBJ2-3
CASSPGGAAFTDTQYF
TGCGCCAGCAGCCCAGGGGGCGCTGCCTTCACAGATACGCAGTATTTT
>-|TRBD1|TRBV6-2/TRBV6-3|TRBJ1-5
CASGVSGGNQPQHF
TGTGCCAGCGGCGTTTCAGGGGGGAATCAGCCCCAGCATTTT
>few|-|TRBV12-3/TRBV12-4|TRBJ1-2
CADGGGYGYTF
TGTGCCGACGGGGGGGGGTATGGCTACACCTTC
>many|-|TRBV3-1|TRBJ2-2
CASSQDLAGTWGNTGELFF
TGTGCCAGCAGCCAAGATCTGGCCGGGACCTGGGGGAACACCGGGGAGCTGTTTTTT
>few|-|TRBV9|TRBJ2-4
CASSEGSAGNIQYF
TGTGCCAGCAGCGAGGGGAGTGCGGGAAACATTCAGTACTTC
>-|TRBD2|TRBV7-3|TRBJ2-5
CASSPRGAGGPETQYF
TGTGCCAGCAGCCCTAGAGGAGCGGGGGGGCCAGAGACCCAGTACTTC
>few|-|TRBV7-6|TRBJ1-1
CASSWGESTEAFF
TGTGCCAGCAGCTGGGGGGAGAGCACTGAAGCTTTCTTT
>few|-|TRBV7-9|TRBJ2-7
CASSSPGPRASYEQYF
TGTGCCAGCAGCTCCCCCGGGCCCAGGGCCTCCTACGAGCAGTACTTC
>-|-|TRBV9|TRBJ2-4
CASSADDRLAKNIQYF
TGTGCCAGCAGCGCAGACGACAGACTAGCCAAAAACATTCAGTACTTC
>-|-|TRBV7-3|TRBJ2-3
CASSPWGLSSTDTQYF
TGTGCCAGCAGCCCCTGGGGACTCTCTAGCACAGATACGCAGTATTTT
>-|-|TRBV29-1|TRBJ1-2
CSVEGEEYGYTF
TGCAGCGTTGAGGGGGAAGAATATGGCTACACCTTC
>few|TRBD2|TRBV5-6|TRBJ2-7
CASSLFGGDEQYF
TGTGCCAGCAGCTTGTTTGGGGGGGACGAGCAGTACTTC
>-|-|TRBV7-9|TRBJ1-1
CASSLSFRGTEAFF
TGTGCCAGCAGCTTATCTTTTAGGGGCACTGAAGCTTTCTTT
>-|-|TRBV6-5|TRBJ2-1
CASSWSETYNEQFF
TGTGCCAGCAGCTGGTCGGAGACCTACAATGAGCAGTTCTTC
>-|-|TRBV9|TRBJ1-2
CASSPPGKRDYGYTF
TGTGCCAGCAGCCCCCCAGGGAAAAGGGACTATGGCTACACCTTC
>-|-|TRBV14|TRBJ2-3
CASSQDQGHPTDTQYF
TGTGCCAGCAGCCAAGATCAAGGACATCCAACAGATACGCAGTATTTT
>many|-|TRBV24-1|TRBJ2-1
CATSDQTDYNEQFF
TGTGCCACCAGTGACCAGACAGATTACAATGAGCAGTTCTTC
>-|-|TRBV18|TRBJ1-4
CASSPGESEKLFF
TGTGCCAGCTCACCCGGGGAATCTGAAAAACTGTTTTTT
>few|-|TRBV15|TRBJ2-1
CATSRDISGEQFF
TGTGCCACCAGCAGAGATATCAGCGGTGAGCAGTTCTTC
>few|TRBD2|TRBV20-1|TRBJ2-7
CSAREAGEQYF
TGCAGTGCCAGGGAAGCGGGAGAGCAGTACTTC
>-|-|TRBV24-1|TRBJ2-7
CATSVGGDEQYF
TGTGCCACCAGTGTCGGCGGAGACGAGCAGTACTTC
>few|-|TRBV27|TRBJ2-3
CASRRASYTDTQYF
TGTGCCAGCAGGAGGGCCAGTTACACAGATACGCAGTATTTT
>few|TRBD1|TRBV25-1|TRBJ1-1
CASSGDRGNTEAFF
TGTGCCAGCAGTGGGGACAGGGGGAACACTGAAGCTTTCTTT
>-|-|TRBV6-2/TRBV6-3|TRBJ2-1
CASRDSEQFF
TGTGCCAGCAGGGACAGTGAGCAGTTCTTC
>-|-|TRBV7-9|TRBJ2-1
CASPPNEQFF
TGTGCCAGCCCCCCCAATGAGCAGTTCTTC
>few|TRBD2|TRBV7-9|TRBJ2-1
CASSLAGGRKDNEQFF
TGTGCCAGCAGCTTAGCCGGGGGGAGGAAGGACAATGAGCAGTTCTTC
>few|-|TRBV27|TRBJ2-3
CASSLSSADTQYF
TGTGCCAGCAGTTTATCCAGCGCAGATACGCAGTATTTT
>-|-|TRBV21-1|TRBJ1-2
CASTKTGLNYGYTF
TGTGCCAGCACCAAAACCGGATTAAACTATGGCTACACCTTC
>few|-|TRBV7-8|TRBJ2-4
CASSPGRAKNIQYF
TGTGCCAGCAGCCCAGGGCGGGCCAAAAACATTCAGTACTTC
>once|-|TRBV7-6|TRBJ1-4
CASSLRGGHEKLFF
TGTGCCAGCAGCCTGAGAGGGGGGCACGAAAAACTGTTTTTT
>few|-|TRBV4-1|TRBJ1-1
CASASPRRVTEAFF
TGCGCCAGCGCCTCACCCAGGAGGGTCACTGAAGCTTTCTTT
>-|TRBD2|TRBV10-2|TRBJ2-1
CASMEVQILAGGPDYNEQFF
TGCGCCAGCATGGAAGTTCAGATACTAGCGGGGGGTCCCGACTACAATGAGCAGTTCTTC
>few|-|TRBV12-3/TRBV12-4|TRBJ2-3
CASKGGAGTDTQYF
TGTGCCAGTAAGGGCGGGGCTGGCACAGATACGCAGTATTTT
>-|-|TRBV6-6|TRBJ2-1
CASSGGGQSPVQFF
TGTGCCAGCTCCGGAGGGGGGCAATCCCCCGTGCAGTTCTTC
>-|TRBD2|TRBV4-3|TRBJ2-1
CASSQVVRGSSYNEQFF
TGCGCCAGCAGCCAAGTTGTCCGCGGGAGCTCCTACAATGAGCAGTTCTTC
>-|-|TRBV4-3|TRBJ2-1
CASSQARGNEQFF
TGCGCCAGCAGCCAAGCGCGGGGAAATGAGCAGTTCTTC
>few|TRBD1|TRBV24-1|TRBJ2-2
CATSDYRGTGELFF
TGTGCCACCAGTGACTACAGGGGTACCGGGGAGCTGTTTTTT
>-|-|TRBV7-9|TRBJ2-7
CASSSGGTAVMEQYF
TGTGCCAGCAGCTCAGGGGGGACAGCGGTTATGGAGCAGTACTTC
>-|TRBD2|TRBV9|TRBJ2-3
CASSVAGGPPDTQYF
TGTGCCAGCAGCGTAGCGGGAGGACCCCCAGATACGCAGTATTTT
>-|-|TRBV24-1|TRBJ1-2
CATSDGGLGYTF
TGTGCCACCAGTGATGGGGGTTTGGGCTACACCTTC
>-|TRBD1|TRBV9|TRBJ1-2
CASSVGQGAFGYGYTF
TGTGCCAGCAGCGTAGGCCAGGGGGCTTTTGGATATGGCTACACCTTC
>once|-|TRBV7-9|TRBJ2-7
CASSSSRDLYEQYF
TGTGCCAGCAGCTCCTCCCGGGATCTCTACGAGCAGTACTTC
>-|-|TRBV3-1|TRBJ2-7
CASSQDWGNEQYF
TGTGCCAGCAGCCAAGATTGGGGGAACGAGCAGTACTTC
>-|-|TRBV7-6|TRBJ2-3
CASSLMRGDTQYF
TGTGCCAGCAGCTTAATGCGGGGAGATACGCAGTATTTT
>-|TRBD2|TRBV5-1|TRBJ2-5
CASSPWEGSQETQYF
TGCGCCAGCAGCCCTTGGGAGGGATCTCAAGAGACCCAGTACTTC
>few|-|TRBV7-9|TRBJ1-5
CASSQPDQPQHF
TGTGCCAGCAGCCAACCCGATCAGCCCCAGCATTTT